The 25 T cell receptor beta chains in this list originate from one sample, sequenced in a study of OX40 agonist ivuxolimab in advanced cancers. Repertoires were generated with immunoSEQ multiplex PCR, while TCRdb's copy carries only in-frame clones and drops some. The table records around 50,000 clones, roughly nine tenths of them present only once. Sequences were derived from CD4+ or CD8+ T cells sorted from blood, sampled in a trial of the OX40 agonist ivuxolimab. These receptors were obtained from an adult with an advanced solid tumor such as melanoma, head and neck, liver or kidney cancer.

The CDR3 region is CASSNRDSPQETQYF. DNA for the CDR3: TGTGCCAGTAGTAACAGGGACAGTCCCCAAGAGACCCAGTACTTC. The rearrangement joins TRBV19 to TRBJ2-5, with 7 bases matching TRBD1. The CDR3 sequence is 15 residues long. V gave up 4 bases and J gave up 1 base; unmatched junction bases: 6. The germline V gene encodes CDR1 LNHDA and CDR2 SQIVND (reference sequence).

V gene TRBV29-1 combines with J gene TRBJ2-1; D is possibly TRBD1 or TRBD2 (5 bases each). The length of the CDR3 is 14 residues. The germline V gene has CDR1 SQVTM and CDR2 ANQGSEA. Trimming pared 1 base from V and 2 bases from J, leaving 9 bases between. The CDR3 DNA reads TGCAGCGTTGAAGTAGGGACCGCCTACAATGAGCAGTTCTTC. As protein: CSVEVGTAYNEQFF.

The chain couples TRBV7-8 to TRBJ2-7; D tentatively fits TRBD1 or TRBD2 (6 bases each). Trimming took 5 bases from V and 3 from J, leaving 17 bases between them. The germline V gene encodes CDR1 SGHVS and CDR2 FQNEAQ. The CDR3 contains 15 residues. The CDR3 DNA reads TGTGCCAGCAGCGAACATCCCGGGGGCAGCTACGAGCAGTACTTC. The encoded protein is CASSEHPGGSYEQYF.

This clone was seen only once. V and J are TRBV7-9 and TRBJ1-2; possibly TRBD1 for D (6 bases). Germline V gene data show CDR1 as SEHNR and CDR2 as FQNEAQ (reference sequence). The germline V and J ends were trimmed by 1 base and 2 bases, with 14 bases remaining between them. The CDR3 loop spans 16 amino acids. Here the CDR3 reads CASSLGGHLHNYGYTF. For the CDR3, the DNA is TGTGCCAGCAGCTTAGGGGGACACCTACACAACTATGGCTACACCTTC.

The V and J genes are TRBV10-2 and TRBJ1-1, with unresolved D. The CDR3 has 13 amino acids. Trimming stripped 5 bases from V and 1 base from J, with 8 bases between. Germline V gene lookup returns CDR1 WSHSY and CDR2 SAAADI. CDR3 region: CASSPGRNTEAFF. Here the CDR3 DNA reads TGCGCCAGCAGTCCCGGTCGGAACACTGAAGCTTTCTTT.

The rearrangement uses TRBV7-9 and TRBJ2-3; tentatively, D is TRBD1 or TRBD2 (6 bases each). V lost 4 bases and J lost 3, with 17 bases in between. The CDR3 loop spans 16 amino acids. Germline values: CDR1 SEHNR, CDR2 FQNEAQ (reference sequence). The CDR3 DNA reads TGTGCCAGCAGCTCCGGAGGGGGGTATGCGACAGATACGCAGTATTTT. It is translated as CASSSGGGYATDTQYF.

The chain links TRBV6-5 to TRBJ2-5; no clear D. V was clipped by 2 bases and J by 0 bases, with 13 bases between them. Germline CDR1 is MNHEY and CDR2 is SVGAGI. The CDR3 has 16 residues. The CDR3 DNA is TGTGCCAGCAGTTACGAGCCAGGTAGCCACCAAGAGACCCAGTACTTC. It encodes CASSYEPGSHQETQYF.

The CDR3 is CASSRTAGNTIYF. The CDR3 DNA is TGTGCCAGCAGTCGGACAGCTGGAAACACCATATATTTT. The genes are TRBV5-6 and TRBJ1-3, with D perhaps matching TRBD1 (6 bases). Trimming stripped 5 bases from V and 2 bases from J, with 8 bases between. This CDR3 spans 13 amino acids. Germline V lookup: CDR1 SGHDT, CDR2 YYEEEE.

This clone came up once. V and J are TRBV5-1 and TRBJ1-1; 9 positions agree with TRBD1. This CDR3 has 14 amino acids. From germline, CDR1 is SGHRS and CDR2 YFSETQ. V dropped 4 bases and J dropped 1; count of bases not matched to a gene: 2. The CDR3 nucleotides are TGCGCCAGCAGCCAGGACAGGGGGAACACTGAAGCTTTCTTT. Residues: CASSQDRGNTEAFF.

The J gene is TRBJ2-1, the V gene TRBV9; D is undetermined. The CDR3 contains 12 residues. In germline, CDR1 is SGDLS, CDR2 YYNGEE. The V and J ends lost 3 bases and 6 bases respectively, with 7 bases between them. CDR3 in amino acids: CASSDNSNEQFF. CDR3 nucleotides: TGTGCCAGCAGCGATAATTCCAATGAGCAGTTCTTC.

The chain is built from TRBV18 and TRBJ2-3; D not resolved. Trimming left V 0 bases short and J 3 bases short, with 16 bases between. The germline gives CDR1 KGHSH, CDR2 LQKENI. This CDR3 spans 17 amino acids. CDR3 sequence reads: CASSPPGDIVATDTQYF. In DNA form, the CDR3 reads TGTGCCAGCTCACCACCTGGAGATATTGTCGCTACAGATACGCAGTATTTT.

The chain is built from TRBV4-1 and TRBJ2-1; D is unresolved. Germline lookup yields CDR1 MGHRA and CDR2 YSYEKL. Trimming left V 1 base short and J 8 bases short, with 9 bases between. This CDR3 is built from 13 residues. The CDR3, as DNA: TGCGCCAGCAGCCAAGGCAGTGGATATGAGCAGTTCTTC. The encoded protein is CASSQGSGYEQFF.

The V gene is TRBV5-6, the J gene TRBJ2-3, with D possibly matching TRBD2 (5 bases). Germline V gene lookup returns CDR1 SGHDT and CDR2 YYEEEE. Trimming pared 0 bases from V and 5 bases from J, leaving 13 bases between. The CDR3 is 15 residues long. CDR3 nucleotides: TGTGCCAGCAGCTTGGTCGGAGGCCTAGGAGATACGCAGTATTTT. Translating it yields CASSLVGGLGDTQYF.

A single count supports this clone. This rearrangement joins TRBV18 to TRBJ2-2, with 8 positions matching TRBD1. The germline V gene encodes CDR1 KGHSH and CDR2 LQKENI. The CDR3 totals 15 residues. J was trimmed by 3 bases and V by 4 bases; bases with no gene match: 4. CDR3 sequence (DNA): TGTGCCAGCTCACGGACAGGGTCGGACACCGGGGAGCTGTTTTTT. Its translation is CASSRTGSDTGELFF.

V gene TRBV11-2 combines with J gene TRBJ1-5, with 8 bases aligning to TRBD1. CDR3 size: 18 residues. Germline assignment: CDR1 SGHAT and CDR2 FQNNGV. J was trimmed by 1 base and V by 4 bases; bases with no gene match: 12. The CDR3 loop is CASSYTPTGEGSNQPQHF. The CDR3 DNA sequence: TGTGCCAGCAGCTACACCCCGACAGGGGAGGGGAGCAATCAGCCCCAGCATTTT.

The chain combines TRBV7-9 with TRBJ2-5; TRBD2 aligns across 8 bases. V gave up 3 bases and J gave up 5 bases; unmatched junction bases: 8. The CDR3 is made up of 15 amino acids. Germline CDR1 SEHNR, CDR2 FQNEAQ (reference sequence). For the CDR3, the DNA is TGTGCCAGCAGCTTCCCGGGACTAGGAGGGGAGACCCAGTACTTC. Translated, it gives CASSFPGLGGETQYF. Complete variable domain (other parts from reference TRBV7-9 and TRBJ2-5): DTGVSQNPRHKITKRGQNVTFRCDPISEHNRLYWYRQTLGQGPEFLTYFQNEAQLEKSRLLSDRFSAERPKGSFSTLEIQRTEQGDSAMYLCASSFPGLGGETQYFGPGTRLLVL.

The CDR3 DNA reads as TGCGCCAGCAGCCCCGGACTAGCGGCTATTAACTACGAGCAGTACTTC. Its protein is CASSPGLAAINYEQYF. The rearrangement links TRBV4-1 to TRBJ2-7; TRBD2 aligns across 10 bases. Germline assignment: CDR1 MGHRA and CDR2 YSYEKL. The CDR3 totals 16 residues. J was trimmed by 3 bases and V by 4 bases; bases with no gene match: 9.

The chain uses TRBV5-1 and TRBJ1-2, with 7 bases fitting TRBD1. The CDR3 consists of 16 residues. Germline V lookup: CDR1 SGHRS, CDR2 YFSETQ. The junction had 13 bases not matched to a gene; V was cut back by 4 bases and J by 4 bases. The CDR3 spells CASSDPEPDRLYGYTF. Written as DNA, the CDR3 is TGCGCCAGCAGCGACCCAGAACCGGACAGGCTCTATGGCTACACCTTC.

V usage is TRBV4-2 and J usage is TRBJ2-7, with D perhaps matching TRBD2 (6 bases). Germline CDR1 and CDR2: LGHNA and YNFKEQ. The CDR3 loop spans 15 amino acids. The germline V and J ends were trimmed by 0 bases and 3 bases, with 12 bases remaining between them. The DNA of the CDR3 is TGTGCCAGCAGCCAAGAAATGAGGACTAACTACGAGCAGTACTTC. It yields the protein CASSQEMRTNYEQYF.

The chain has TRBV28 and TRBJ1-4, with a tentative D call TRBD1 (6 bases). CDR1 is MDHEN, CDR2 SYDVKM, per germline. V was shortened by 1 base and J by 6 bases, with 9 bases between the two germline ends. This CDR3 has 14 residues. The CDR3 here is CASSLSAGDEKLFF. The CDR3 DNA reads TGTGCCAGCAGTTTATCCGCAGGGGATGAAAAACTGTTTTTT.

This chain joins TRBV7-2 and TRBJ2-7; 11 bases are a match to TRBD2. Germline trimming cut 5 bases from V and 4 bases from J; bases unmatched to any gene: 7. CDR1 is SGHTA, CDR2 FQGNSA, per germline. The CDR3 contains 15 residues. Written as DNA, the CDR3 is TGTGCCAGCAGCCAACCGACTAGCGGGAATTACGAGCAGTACTTC. Encoded protein: CASSQPTSGNYEQYF. Using reference TRBV7-2 and TRBJ2-7 for the parts outside the CDR3, the full variable domain is GAGVSQSPSNKVTEKGKDVELRCDPISGHTALYWYRQSLGQGLEFLIYFQGNSAPDKSGLPSDRFSAERTGGSVSTLTIQRTQQEDSAVYLCASSQPTSGNYEQYFGPGTRLTVT.

J is TRBJ1-2 and V is TRBV7-9, with a possible D match to TRBD1 (6 bases). Trimming took off 4 bases at V and 8 bases at J, with 14 bases between the two ends. Germline loops: CDR1 SEHNR, CDR2 FQNEAQ (reference sequence). CDR3 size: 13 residues. CDR3 DNA sequence: TGTGCCAGCAGCTCGCCATCAGGGGTCGGCTACACCTTC. Its protein product is CASSSPSGVGYTF.

This chain connects TRBV30 to TRBJ2-1, with D unclear. V gave up 0 bases and J gave up 4 bases, with 10 bases separating them. This CDR3 spans 14 amino acids. Germline CDR1 reads GTSNPN; CDR2 reads SVGIG (reference sequence). In DNA form, the CDR3 reads TGTGCCTGGAGTGTAGGCCGTAGGTACAATGAGCAGTTCTTC. This gives the protein CAWSVGRRYNEQFF. Supplemented by reference TRBV30 and TRBJ2-1, the full variable domain reads SQTIHQWPATLVQPVGSPLSLECTVEGTSNPNLYWYRQAAGRGLQLLFYSVGIGQISSEVPQNLSASRPQDRQFILSSKKLLLSDSGFYLCAWSVGRRYNEQFFGPGTRLTVL.

In this sample, this clone turned up a few times. The chain carries TRBV21-1 and TRBJ2-2; TRBD1, the D gene given by the table, was not confirmed from the DNA. TRBV21-1 is given as a pseudogene. The CDR3 consists of 18 residues. The CDR3 bases are TGTGCCAGCAGCAGATCAACCGGGACAGGGGCGGTCACCGGGGAGCTGTTTTTT. Translating gives CASSRSTGTGAVTGELFF.

This clone was observed a single time. The rearrangement uses TRBV9 and TRBJ2-1, with D possibly being TRBD2 (6 bases). CDR1 is SGDLS, CDR2 YYNGEE, per germline. V lost 0 bases to trimming and J lost 2 bases, with 12 bases between them. This CDR3 region has 16 residues. Here the CDR3 DNA reads TGTGCCAGCAGCGTAGCTGTAGCGGCCACCTACAATGAGCAGTTCTTC. This codes for CASSVAVAATYNEQFF.